This T cell receptor (beta chain) was captured in a study of T cell changes during pregnancy in multiple sclerosis. This table comes from immunoSEQ multiplex PCR, and its TCRdb copy is limited to in-frame clones, with some not included. The sample lists 70,000 to 95,000 clones, 94% occurring once. Germline V gene sequence: CDR1 SGHVS, CDR2 FQNEAQ. The trim removed 0 bases at V and 8 bases at J, leaving 6 bases unmatched. The CDR3 loop spans 16 amino acids. The V gene is TRBV7-8, the J gene TRBJ2-1, with TRBD2 matching over 11 bases. The TCR comes from a female donor with multiple sclerosis, enrolled in a pregnancy study. Sequencing was performed on peripheral blood, taken in the third trimester of pregnancy. This CDR3 is CASSLAVAGGGYEQFF. DNA for the CDR3: TGTGCCAGCAGCTTAGCGGTAGCGGGAGGGGGCTATGAGCAGTTCTTC.